The clone carrying this T cell receptor beta chain is medium-sized (0.01 to 0.1%) by frequency. Its antigen remains unknown. TRB amplification used 250 ng of peripheral blood genomic DNA. This record belongs to a study of T cell clusters in autoimmune cytopenias. The study's findings and limits: No experiment has yet validated the function of the T cell clusters defined in silico. Comparing secondary cytopenia with chronic lymphocytic leukemia showed no cluster-lack signature, apparently masked by lymphoma repertoire. Clustering suggested that physiological T cell clusters were missing in primary autoimmune cytopenia patients.

The length of the CDR3 is 14 residues. Germline V gives CDR1 MNHNS, CDR2 SASEGT. TRB rearrangements were amplified by touch-down multiplex PCR with mixed TRB-A/B primers. Following a re-call of the multiplex PCR reads, TCRdb has one entry per CDR3 protein and lacks DNA. The sample spans 2,500 or so distinct CDR3 sequences; the ten largest clones claim 25% to 30%. The clonotype was recovered from a human donor with an autoimmune cytopenia or autoimmune hepatitis (not recorded which). The sequenced sample consisted of peripheral blood. The chain couples TRBV6-1 to TRBJ2-2. The CDR3 sequence: CASKTDLNTGELFF.